This T cell receptor (beta chain) was sequenced for a study of shared clonotypes between healthy human individuals. The protocol was immunoSEQ multiplex PCR, while the TCRdb copy is restricted to in-frame clones and leaves out a portion. The data hold about 95,000 clones, with around 67% observed a single time. V dropped 8 bases and J dropped 0 bases, with 11 bases sitting between them. This CDR3 is built from 14 residues. CDR1 is SNHLY and CDR2 is FYNNEI in the germline V gene. This clonotype was obtained from a man aged 25-45 years in good health. The source material was memory CD8+ T cells sorted from blood. Described subset: CD45RO+ cells pooled with CCR7-negative TemRA cells. The chain carries TRBV2 and TRBJ2-1, with D perhaps assigned TRBD1 or TRBD2 (7 bases each). CDR3 sequence: CASGRDSSYNEQFF. The CDR3 DNA follows: TGTGCCAGCGGGAGGGACAGCTCCTACAATGAGCAGTTCTTC.